This T cell receptor (beta chain) originates from a study of CXCR3-negative and CXCR3-positive naive CD8 T cells. TRB cDNA was prepared as libraries by UMI-labeled 5' RACE. With the 5' RACE reads reprocessed, TCRdb shows one record per CDR3 protein and no DNA. Across tens of thousands of distinct CDR3 sequences, the top ten clones capture about 1.5% of the sample. CDR1 MNHEY and CDR2 SMNVEV come from the germline V gene (reference sequence). The CDR3 covers 13 residues. This TCR came from a human donor in good health. Some clones in this sample may be carry-over from other donors' samples. V is TRBV27 and J is TRBJ2-7. The specimen sequenced was naive CXCR3- CD8+ T cells from blood. The subset was: CD45RO-CCR7+CD27+CD95- naive CD8+ T cells lacking CXCR3 (TNR3-). The CDR3 reads CASSYRSYYEQYF.